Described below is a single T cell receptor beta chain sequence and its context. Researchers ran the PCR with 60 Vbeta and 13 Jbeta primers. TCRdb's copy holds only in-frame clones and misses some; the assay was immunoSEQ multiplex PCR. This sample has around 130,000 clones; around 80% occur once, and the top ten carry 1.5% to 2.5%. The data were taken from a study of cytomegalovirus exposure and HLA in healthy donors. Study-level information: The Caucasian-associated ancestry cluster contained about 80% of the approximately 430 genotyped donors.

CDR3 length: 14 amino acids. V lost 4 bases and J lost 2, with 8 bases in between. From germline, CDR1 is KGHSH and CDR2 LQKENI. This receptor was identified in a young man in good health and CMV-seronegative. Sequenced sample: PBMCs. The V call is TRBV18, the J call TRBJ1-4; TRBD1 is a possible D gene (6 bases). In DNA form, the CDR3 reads TGTGCCAGCTCACGAGACAGGACTAATGAAAAACTGTTTTTT. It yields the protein CASSRDRTNEKLFF. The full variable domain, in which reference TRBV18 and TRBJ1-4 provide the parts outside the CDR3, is NAGVMQNPRHLVRRRGQEARLRCSPMKGHSHVYWYRQLPEEGLKFMVYLQKENIIDESGMPKERFSAEFPKEGPSILRIQQVVRGDSAAYFCASSRDRTNEKLFFGSGTQLSVL.